This passage covers 12 T cell receptor beta chains from one sample sequenced in a study of early T cells in non-severe SARS-CoV-2 infection. TCRdb analysed the 5' RACE reads with MiXCR anew, one entry per CDR3 protein. The repertoire includes some 48,000 distinct CDR3 sequences, 13% of them detected once, and 9.5% to 13% sits in the top ten. Sequencing used whole blood. The receptors stem from an adult who was a healthcare worker with PCR-confirmed SARS-CoV-2 infection or an uninfected control (not recorded which).

J is TRBJ1-4 and V is TRBV5-3; no clear D gene. TRBV5-3 is marked as an open reading frame, function uncertain. V lost 2 bases to trimming and J lost 0 bases, with 20 bases between them. There are 19 residues in the CDR3. The CDR3 sequence is CARSFTGPRPPATNEKLFF. Written as DNA, the CDR3 is TGTGCCAGAAGCTTTACCGGACCTCGGCCCCCTGCAACTAATGAAAAACTGTTTTTT.

This clonotype appeared a few times. V is TRBV20-1 and J is TRBJ1-2; the D gene is possibly TRBD1 (6 bases). From germline, CDR1 is DFQATT and CDR2 SNEGSKA (reference sequence). The CDR3 is made up of 13 amino acids. V lost 1 base, J lost 5 bases, and 11 bases lay in between. The CDR3 DNA reads as TGCAGTGCTAGAGTGTCAGGGGAGTATGGCTACACCTTC. Encoded protein: CSARVSGEYGYTF.

This clonotype has only a few counts. This sequence joins TRBV5-6 and TRBJ1-6; D unclear. CDR3 length equals 16 residues. Trimming cost V 4 bases and J 2 bases, with 13 bases left between them. The germline V gene encodes CDR1 SGHDT and CDR2 YYEEEE. The CDR3: CASSPTRTTYNSPLHF. The CDR3 coding sequence is TGTGCCAGCAGCCCAACAAGGACGACCTATAATTCACCCCTCCACTTT.

This clonotype was recorded at least ten times. The chain uses TRBV7-6 and TRBJ1-1; TRBD1 agrees at 8 bases. CDR3 length: 13 residues. Unmatched junction bases numbered 6, after V lost 1 base and J lost 11 bases. Germline CDR1 is SGHVS and CDR2 is FNYEAQ. The CDR3 loop reads CASSLGEDRAAFF. In nucleotides, the CDR3 is TGTGCCAGCAGCTTAGGAGAGGACAGGGCTGCTTTCTTT.

The genes are TRBV3-1 and TRBJ2-7; perhaps TRBD1 as D (6 bases). V gave up 3 bases and J gave up 4 bases, with 16 bases separating them. This CDR3 is built from 15 residues. Per germline, CDR1 LGHDT and CDR2 YNNKEL (reference sequence). The CDR3 DNA sequence: TGTGCCAGCAGCCACCCCGGCCGACAGGCTTACGAGCAGTACTTC. This gives the protein CASSHPGRQAYEQYF.

This clonotype was observed at least ten times. The rearrangement joins TRBV12-3 or TRBV12-4 to TRBJ1-2, with D possibly TRBD1 on 5 matching bases. V was pared by 3 bases and J by 10 bases, with 15 bases between. CDR3 size: 13 residues. CDR3 bases: TGTGCCAGCAGTTTCGGGGCCGACGTTGACTACACCTTC. Its translation is CASSFGADVDYTF.

This clonotype was observed many times. V is TRBV7-9 and J is TRBJ1-2; D uncertain. V lost 5 bases and J lost 8, with 15 bases in between. Germline V gives CDR1 SEHNR, CDR2 FQNEAQ (reference sequence). This CDR3 has 13 amino acids. CDR3 DNA: TGTGCCAGCAGCAACGAAGTCAGCAGCGGCTACACCTTC. Translation: CASSNEVSSGYTF.

This clonotype was found many times. The gene calls are TRBV9 and TRBJ2-1; no definite D call. The germline V gene has CDR1 SGDLS and CDR2 YYNGEE. This CDR3 comprises 14 residues. The V end was cut by 0 bases, the J end by 5 bases, with 9 bases between. CDR3 residues: CASSVEDSHNEQFF. The CDR3 DNA reads as TGTGCCAGCAGCGTAGAGGATAGCCACAATGAGCAGTTCTTC.

This clonotype was detected a few times. The V call is TRBV9, the J call TRBJ2-7; D remains unclear. The CDR3 spans 14 residues. Trimming pared 0 bases from V and 1 base from J, leaving 8 bases between. Germline V gene sequence: CDR1 SGDLS, CDR2 YYNGEE. The CDR3 protein is CASSVVDTSYEQYF. The CDR3 DNA follows: TGTGCCAGCAGCGTAGTTGATACGTCCTACGAGCAGTACTTC.

Only a few counts were recorded for this clonotype. The chain recombines TRBV5-5 with TRBJ2-7; 7 nucleotides line up with TRBD1. This CDR3 spans 15 amino acids. In germline, CDR1 is SGHKS, CDR2 YYEKEE (reference sequence). Trimming at V came to 5 bases and at J to 0 bases, leaving 8 bases not matched to a gene. CDR3 sequence reads: CASREDRSNSYEQYF. CDR3 sequence (DNA): TGTGCCAGCAGGGAGGACAGGTCAAACTCCTACGAGCAGTACTTC.

V is TRBV29-1 and J is TRBJ2-1; 7 nucleotides agree with TRBD2. V was clipped by 7 bases and J by 8 bases; unmatched bases: 2. CDR3 length: 10 residues. Germline loops: CDR1 SQVTM, CDR2 ANQGSEA. CDR3 sequence reads: CSATSDEQFF. The CDR3 coding sequence is TGCAGCGCTACTAGCGATGAGCAGTTCTTC.

This clonotype has more than one count but fewer than ten. The chain recombines TRBV29-1 with TRBJ1-5, with a tentative D call TRBD1 (6 bases). V dropped 5 bases and J dropped 1 base, with 9 bases sitting between them. CDR1 SQVTM and CDR2 ANQGSEA come from the germline V gene. The CDR3 spans 13 residues. DNA of the CDR3: TGCAGCGTTCGGGGGGCCAGCAATCAGCCCCAGCATTTT. Its protein is CSVRGASNQPQHF. The whole variable domain, remainder taken from reference TRBV29-1 and TRBJ1-5, is SAVISQKPSRDICQRGTSLTIQCQVDSQVTMMFWYRQQPGQSLTLIATANQGSEATYESGFVIDKFPISRPNLTFSTLTVSNMSPEDSSIYLCSVRGASNQPQHFGDGTRLSIL.